Presented here are 14 T cell receptor beta chains from one specimen sequenced in a study of blood T cell repertoires in COVID-19. Method: immunoSEQ multiplex PCR; TCRdb's copy keeps in-frame clones and lacks some. The sample lists about 190,000 clones, nearly 90% occurring once. The specimen was peripheral blood. The receptor set was obtained from a man aged 50 to 60 with acute or convalescent COVID-19.

The chain has TRBV19 and TRBJ1-1; 7 bases agree with TRBD1. This CDR3 has 12 amino acids. Losses at the gene ends were 5 bases for V and 8 bases for J; bases not matched to a gene: 5. The germline gives CDR1 LNHDA, CDR2 SQIVND (reference sequence). For the CDR3, the DNA is TGTGCCAGTAGTGGAGGGACAGCAGAAGCTTTCTTT. It specifies CASSGGTAEAFF.

Remarks on this clone: The same CDR3 arises from other DNA sequences in this sample as well. V is TRBV4-3 and J is TRBJ2-6; D gene uncertain. The CDR3 is 15 amino acids. Trimming stripped 0 bases from V and 0 bases from J, with 3 bases between. The germline V gene has CDR1 LGHNA and CDR2 YSLEER. The DNA for the CDR3 is TGCGCCAGCAGCCAAGACCTCTCTGGGGCCAACGTCCTGACTTTC. Protein product: CASSQDLSGANVLTF.

The table lists this clone with a count of one. V gene TRBV5-1 combines with J gene TRBJ1-1; the match to TRBD1 covers 8 bases. CDR3 length equals 14 residues. Germline lookup yields CDR1 SGHRS and CDR2 YFSETQ. V lost 0 bases to trimming and J lost 6 bases; unmatched junction nucleotides: 4. CDR3 DNA: TGCGCCAGCAGCTTGGGACAGGGGATGGCTGAAGCTTTCTTT. Amino acids: CASSLGQGMAEAFF.

This clone appeared a single time. The V and J genes are TRBV7-3 and TRBJ2-2; a weak D match, TRBD2 (6 bases). The CDR3 has 14 residues. Deletions cut 2 bases from V and 5 bases from J, with 9 bases between. Germline-derived CDR1 and CDR2 are SGHTA and FQGTGA. The CDR3 here is CASSLGTQTGELFF. The CDR3 DNA follows: TGTGCCAGCAGCTTAGGGACTCAAACCGGGGAGCTGTTTTTT.

This clone was found many times. The chain recombines TRBV4-1 with TRBJ2-7, with 12 nucleotides matching TRBD2. The CDR3 covers 18 residues. The J segment lost 4 bases and the V segment lost 1 base, leaving 11 bases of the junction unmatched. Germline lookup yields CDR1 MGHRA and CDR2 YSYEKL. CDR3 protein: CASSQANLAGGPHYEQYF. The CDR3 DNA reads TGCGCCAGCAGCCAAGCCAACCTAGCGGGAGGGCCGCATTACGAGCAGTACTTC.

This chain joins TRBV12-3 or TRBV12-4 and TRBJ1-1; 7 nucleotides line up with TRBD1. CDR3 length equals 13 residues. With V trimmed by 4 bases and J by 4 bases, 3 bases remained unmatched. The CDR3: CASSSTGPTEAFF. Here the CDR3 DNA reads TGTGCCAGCAGTTCGACAGGGCCCACTGAAGCTTTCTTT.

This chain links TRBV19 with TRBJ2-2; perhaps TRBD1 as D (6 bases). V dropped 2 bases and J dropped 4 bases, with 8 bases sitting between them. Germline V gives CDR1 LNHDA, CDR2 SQIVND (reference sequence). The CDR3 loop spans 14 amino acids. The CDR3 sequence: CASSIKGGTGELFF. As DNA, the CDR3 is TGTGCCAGTAGTATAAAAGGGGGCACCGGGGAGCTGTTTTTT.

This chain connects TRBV6-1 to TRBJ2-7, with D perhaps TRBD1 (5 bases). Germline values: CDR1 MNHNS, CDR2 SASEGT. Between the trimmed V and J ends, which lost 5 bases and 1 base, there was a span of 9 bases. This CDR3 spans 13 amino acids. The CDR3 protein is CASSFDRSYEQYV. The CDR3 DNA reads as TGTGCCAGCAGTTTCGACAGATCCTACGAGCAGTACGTC.

The rearrangement joins TRBV4-1 to TRBJ2-2; tentatively, D is TRBD1 (5 bases). This CDR3 contains 19 residues. V lost 2 bases, J lost 3 bases, and 22 bases lay in between. Germline CDR1 MGHRA, CDR2 YSYEKL. The CDR3 is CASSQIPGRAGPYTGELFF. The DNA of the CDR3 is TGCGCCAGCAGCCAAATTCCGGGCAGGGCAGGGCCATACACCGGGGAGCTGTTTTTT.

The genes are TRBV5-1 and TRBJ2-3, with TRBD1 identical over 8 bases. After removal of 0 bases from V and 2 bases from J, the junction contained 8 bases not matched to a gene. Germline CDR1 SGHRS, CDR2 YFSETQ. The CDR3 has 17 amino acids. The DNA of the CDR3 is TGCGCCAGCAGCTTGGCCGGACAGGGTTTCCTCACAGATACGCAGTATTTT. Translated: CASSLAGQGFLTDTQYF.

A note on this clone: This sample also contains other DNA sequences that code for the same CDR3. The CDR3 sequence: CASSGGTGDYSNQPQHF. CDR3 in DNA: TGTGCCAGTAGTGGAGGGACAGGGGATTATAGCAATCAGCCCCAGCATTTT. The chain uses TRBV19 and TRBJ1-5; 10 bases map to TRBD1. Germline CDR1 reads LNHDA; CDR2 reads SQIVND (reference sequence). The CDR3 sequence is 17 residues long. V was pared by 5 bases and J by 0 bases, with 7 bases of the junction left unmatched.

This clone was counted a single time. V usage is TRBV18 and J usage is TRBJ2-7, with D perhaps matching TRBD1 (5 bases). Germline V gene sequence: CDR1 KGHSH, CDR2 LQKENI. Trimming took 1 base from V and 2 from J, leaving 9 bases between them. This CDR3 spans 14 amino acids. CDR3 residues: CASSPQGMTYEQYF. The CDR3 coding sequence is TGTGCCAGCTCACCACAGGGGATGACCTACGAGCAGTACTTC.

This chain connects TRBV29-1 to TRBJ2-1; D perhaps matches TRBD1 (6 bases). There are 16 residues in the CDR3. V lost 6 bases to trimming and J lost 3 bases, with 21 bases between them. Germline CDR1 and CDR2: SQVTM and ANQGSEA. CDR3 sequence: CSVVRPGTIYYNEQFF. The DNA for the CDR3 is TGCAGCGTCGTAAGACCCGGGACAATATACTACAATGAGCAGTTCTTC.

The J gene is TRBJ2-3, the V gene TRBV5-4; D possibly corresponds to TRBD2 (7 bases). V was cut by 2 bases and J by 3 bases, with 13 bases left in between. Germline V gives CDR1 SGHNT, CDR2 YYREEE (reference sequence). The CDR3 is 15 residues long. CDR3 sequence (DNA): TGTGCCAGCAGCTTTAGGGGGAGGGGAACAGATACGCAGTATTTT. Protein sequence: CASSFRGRGTDTQYF.